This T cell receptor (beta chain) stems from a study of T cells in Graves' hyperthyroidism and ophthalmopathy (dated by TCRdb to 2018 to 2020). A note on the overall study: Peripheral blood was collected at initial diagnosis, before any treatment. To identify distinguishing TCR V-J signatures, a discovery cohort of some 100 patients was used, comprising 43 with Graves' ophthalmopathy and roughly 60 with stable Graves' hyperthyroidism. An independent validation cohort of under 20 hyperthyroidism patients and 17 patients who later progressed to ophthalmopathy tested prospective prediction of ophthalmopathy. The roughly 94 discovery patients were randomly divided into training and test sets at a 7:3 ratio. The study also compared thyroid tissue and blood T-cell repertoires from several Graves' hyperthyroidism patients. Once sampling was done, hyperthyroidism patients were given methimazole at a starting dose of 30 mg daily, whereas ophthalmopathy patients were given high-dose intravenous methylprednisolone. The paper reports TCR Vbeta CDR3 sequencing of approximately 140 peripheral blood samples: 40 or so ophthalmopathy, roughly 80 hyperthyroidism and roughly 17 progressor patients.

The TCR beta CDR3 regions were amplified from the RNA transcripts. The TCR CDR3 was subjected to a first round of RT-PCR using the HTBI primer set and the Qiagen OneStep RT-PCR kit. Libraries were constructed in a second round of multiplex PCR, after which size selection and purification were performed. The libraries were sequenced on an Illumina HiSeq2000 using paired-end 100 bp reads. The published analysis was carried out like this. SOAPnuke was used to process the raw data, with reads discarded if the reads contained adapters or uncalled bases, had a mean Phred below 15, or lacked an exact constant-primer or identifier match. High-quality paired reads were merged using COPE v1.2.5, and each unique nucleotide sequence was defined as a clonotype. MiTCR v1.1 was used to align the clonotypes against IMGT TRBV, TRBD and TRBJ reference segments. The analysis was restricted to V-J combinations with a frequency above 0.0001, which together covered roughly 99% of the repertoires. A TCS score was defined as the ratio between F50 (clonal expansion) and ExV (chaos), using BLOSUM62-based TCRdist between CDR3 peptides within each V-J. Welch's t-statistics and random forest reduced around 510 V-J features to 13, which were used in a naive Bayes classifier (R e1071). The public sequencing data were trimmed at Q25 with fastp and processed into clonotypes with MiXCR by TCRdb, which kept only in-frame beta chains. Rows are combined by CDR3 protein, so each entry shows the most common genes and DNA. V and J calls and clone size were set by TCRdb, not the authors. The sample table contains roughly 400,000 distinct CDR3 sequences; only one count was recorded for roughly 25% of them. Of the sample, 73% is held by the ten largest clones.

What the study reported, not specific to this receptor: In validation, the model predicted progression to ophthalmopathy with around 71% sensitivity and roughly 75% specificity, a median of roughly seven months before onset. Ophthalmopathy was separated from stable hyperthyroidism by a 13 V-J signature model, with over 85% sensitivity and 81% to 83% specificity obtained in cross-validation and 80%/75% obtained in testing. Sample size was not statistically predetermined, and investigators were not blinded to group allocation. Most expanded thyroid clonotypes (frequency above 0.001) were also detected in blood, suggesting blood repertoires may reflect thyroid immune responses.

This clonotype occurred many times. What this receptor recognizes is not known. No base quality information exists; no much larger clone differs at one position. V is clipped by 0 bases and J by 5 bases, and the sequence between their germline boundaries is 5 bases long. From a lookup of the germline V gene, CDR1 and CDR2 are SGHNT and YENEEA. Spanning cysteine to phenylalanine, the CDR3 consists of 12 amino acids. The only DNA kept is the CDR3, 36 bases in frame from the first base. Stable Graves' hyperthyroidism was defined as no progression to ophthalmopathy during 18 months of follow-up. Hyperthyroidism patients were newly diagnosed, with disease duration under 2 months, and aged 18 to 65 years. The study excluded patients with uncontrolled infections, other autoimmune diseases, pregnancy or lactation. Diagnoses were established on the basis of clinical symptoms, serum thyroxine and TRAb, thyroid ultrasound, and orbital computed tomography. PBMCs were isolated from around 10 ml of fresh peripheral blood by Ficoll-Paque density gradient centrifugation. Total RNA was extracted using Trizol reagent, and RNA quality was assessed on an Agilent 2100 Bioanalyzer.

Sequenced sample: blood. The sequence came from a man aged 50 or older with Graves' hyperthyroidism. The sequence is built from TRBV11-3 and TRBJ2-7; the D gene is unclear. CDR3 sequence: CASSLDFHEQYF. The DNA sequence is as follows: TGTGCCAGCAGCTTAGATTTCCACGAGCAGTACTTC.